The T cell receptor (beta chain) under discussion was sequenced for a study of cytomegalovirus exposure and HLA in healthy donors. Study results and caveats: While the bulk of TCR sequences proved rare, some public TCRs turned up in many donors.

The CDR3 is 15 residues long. Germline V gene data show CDR1 as WNHNN and CDR2 as SYGVQD (reference sequence). V lost 8 bases, J lost 4 bases, and 21 bases lay in between. As to this clone: Its antigen is currently unknown.

The donors were members of the validation cohort comprising some 130 subjects, separate from the approximately 630-subject first cohort. Repertoires were generated with immunoSEQ multiplex PCR, while TCRdb's copy carries only in-frame clones and drops some. The sample has 110,000 to 150,000 clones, 90% to 95% seen once. The sample consisted of PBMCs. This clonotype was sampled from a man between 18 and 35 years old in good health and CMV-seronegative. The genes are TRBV10-1 and TRBJ2-7, with D possibly matching TRBD1 (6 bases). CDR3 DNA: TGCGCCAGCCTCCTTTACAGGGAACGGAGGTACGAGCAGTACTTC. This codes for CASLLYRERRYEQYF.